The 24 T cell receptor beta chains below all came from one sample that was sequenced in a study of neurological immune-mediated disorders. TCRdb redid the calling of the 5' RACE reads with MiXCR, one entry per CDR3 protein. The data show 55,000 to 70,000 distinct CDR3 sequences, roughly a tenth seen once. Specified time point: longitudinal time-point 1 (baseline). The sample was PBMCs. These TCRs come from a male donor with HTLV-1-associated myelopathy (HAM/TSP).

This clonotype was detected ten times or more. This rearrangement joins TRBV9 to TRBJ2-5, with D possibly TRBD2 on 6 matching bases. The germline V gene encodes CDR1 SGDLS and CDR2 YYNGEE. This CDR3 has 15 residues. The V end was cut by 4 bases, the J end by 5 bases, with 18 bases between. The CDR3 loop reads CASSPPGSSGETQYF. CDR3 in DNA: TGTGCCAGCAGCCCGCCGGGCTCAAGCGGGGAGACCCAGTACTTC.

This clonotype was picked up many times. The V gene is TRBV20-1, the J gene TRBJ1-2, with TRBD1 as a possible D gene (6 bases). With 3 bases removed from V and 8 bases from J, the gap between germline ends came to 22 bases. Per germline, CDR1 DFQATT and CDR2 SNEGSKA (reference sequence). This CDR3 region has 15 residues. The CDR3 DNA is TGCAGTGCTAGCTATCAGGGGAATACCTATAGGGGCTACACCTTC. Translating gives CSASYQGNTYRGYTF.

This clonotype was seen a handful of times. The J gene is TRBJ1-2, the V gene TRBV6-5, with D unclear. The CDR3 is 12 amino acids. The germline gives CDR1 MNHEY, CDR2 SVGAGI. V dropped 10 bases and J dropped 4 bases, with 13 bases sitting between them. CDR3 amino acids: CATDDSRYGYTF. The DNA for the CDR3 is TGTGCCACCGACGACTCTCGCTATGGCTACACCTTC.

This clonotype was picked up many times. The genes are TRBV5-6 and TRBJ2-1; 13 bases align to TRBD2. The CDR3 totals 16 residues. V was clipped by 4 bases and J by 6 bases; unmatched bases: 7. The germline gives CDR1 SGHDT, CDR2 YYEEEE. CDR3 coding DNA: TGTGCCAGCAGCGAGGCCGGACTAGCGGGAGTCAATGAGCAGTTCTTC. It yields the protein CASSEAGLAGVNEQFF.

This clonotype has just a few counts. Germline and junction disagree at one end, which may indicate a read error. The chain uses TRBV5-1 and TRBJ1-2; D is perhaps TRBD1 (5 bases). This CDR3 has 13 amino acids. Germline values: CDR1 SGHRS, CDR2 YFSETQ. The CDR3 coding sequence is TGCACCAGCAGCTTATCAGGGAACTATGGCTACACCTTC. As protein: CTSSLSGNYGYTF.

By sample share, this clonotype is medium-sized (0.01 to 0.1%). The chain couples TRBV5-6 to TRBJ2-2; TRBD1 agrees at 7 bases. Trimming cost V 4 bases and J 9 bases; bases outside gene matches: 9. Looked up from germline, CDR1 is SGHDT and CDR2 is YYEEEE. The CDR3 totals 14 residues. The CDR3 DNA is TGTGCCAGCAGCCCCGGGACAGCCGAACGGGAGCTGTTTTTT. As protein: CASSPGTAERELFF.

This clonotype has ten or more counts. The chain has TRBV7-9 and TRBJ1-3; D not certain. Per the germline V gene, CDR1 is SEHNR and CDR2 is FQNEAQ (reference sequence). V lost 1 base and J lost 3, with 13 bases in between. CDR3 size: 16 residues. CDR3 in amino acids: CASSLGHRGIGNTIYF. The DNA of the CDR3 is TGTGCCAGCAGCTTAGGTCATCGGGGAATTGGAAACACCATATATTTT.

This clonotype has ten or more counts. The chain joins TRBV4-3 to TRBJ2-1, with D unresolved. Per the germline V gene, CDR1 is LGHNA and CDR2 is YSLEER. The V end lost 1 base, the J end lost 10 bases, and 5 bases lay between the germline ends. This CDR3 has 11 amino acids. CDR3 DNA: TGCGCCAGCAGCCAAGGGATGGAGCAGTTCTTC. Its translation: CASSQGMEQFF.

There are many counts of this clonotype. This sequence joins TRBV10-3 and TRBJ2-1; D is unresolved. This CDR3 comprises 11 residues. CDR1 and CDR2 from the germline V gene are ENHRY and SYGVKD. Trimming took 0 bases from V and 8 from J, leaving 2 bases between them. Here the CDR3 reads CAISESDEQFF. The CDR3 DNA sequence: TGTGCCATCAGTGAGTCTGATGAGCAGTTCTTC.

This clonotype showed up just a few times. CDR3 DNA sequence: TGTGCCAGTAGTATAGATCGACGGCCCGGGGAGCTGTTTTTT. Protein sequence: CASSIDRRPGELFF. This rearrangement joins TRBV19 to TRBJ2-2; D not certain. Germline V gives CDR1 LNHDA, CDR2 SQIVND (reference sequence). V was trimmed by 0 bases and J by 6 bases, leaving 8 bases between them. This CDR3 is 14 amino acids long. Full variable domain (missing parts from reference TRBV19 and TRBJ2-2): DGGITQSPKYLFRKEGQNVTLSCEQNLNHDAMYWYRQDPGQGLRLIYYSQIVNDFQKGDIAEGYSVSREKKESFPLTVTSAQKNPTAFYLCASSIDRRPGELFFGEGSRLTVL.

This clonotype has a count of ten or more. The chain carries TRBV7-8 and TRBJ2-3; 7 nucleotides agree with TRBD1. Germline CDR1 is SGHVS and CDR2 is FQNEAQ. This CDR3 is 17 amino acids long. The V and J ends lost 4 bases and 2 bases, in that order; junction bases with no gene match: 12. Written as DNA, the CDR3 is TGTGCCAGCAGCTCGTGGACAGGACTTGGGGACACAGATACGCAGTATTTT. Its protein is CASSSWTGLGDTDTQYF. Using reference TRBV7-8 and TRBJ2-3 for the parts outside the CDR3, the full variable domain is GAGVSQSPRYKVAKRGQDVALRCDPISGHVSLFWYQQALGQGPEFLTYFQNEAQLDKSGLPSDRFFAERPEGSVSTLKIQRTQQEDSAVYLCASSSWTGLGDTDTQYFGPGTRLTVL.

This clonotype has at least ten counts. The gene calls are TRBV7-9 and TRBJ1-1; perhaps TRBD1 as D (5 bases). V shed 3 bases and J shed 0 bases, with 5 bases lying between them. From germline, CDR1 is SEHNR and CDR2 FQNEAQ (reference sequence). The CDR3 consists of 13 residues. The CDR3: CASSLDMNTEAFF. The CDR3 region has the DNA TGTGCCAGCAGCTTGGACATGAACACTGAAGCTTTCTTT.

This clonotype was picked up many times. The chain links TRBV10-3 to TRBJ2-5; D is possibly TRBD2 (5 bases). Per the germline V gene, CDR1 is ENHRY and CDR2 is SYGVKD. Between the trimmed V and J ends, which lost 4 bases and 2 bases, there was a span of 11 bases. CDR3 length equals 14 residues. For the CDR3, the DNA is TGTGCCATCAGTGGTTCGAGGAGGCAAGAGACCCAGTACTTC. Translated, it gives CAISGSRRQETQYF.

Remarks on this clonotype: This may come from a read error, since a much larger clone is one base off. V and J are TRBV20-1 and TRBJ1-6, with D possibly being TRBD1 (5 bases). Germline V lookup: CDR1 DFQATT, CDR2 SNEGSKA (reference sequence). The CDR3 loop spans 15 amino acids. The V and J ends lost 0 bases and 9 bases respectively, with 15 bases between them. This chain's CDR3 is CSARDRQRAGSPLHF. The CDR3 nucleotides are TGCAGTGCTAGAGACCGACAGAGGGCGGGTTCACCCCTCCACTTT.

As regards this clonotype: It may be a read error: a sequence one base away is much more abundant. The genes are TRBV6-6 and TRBJ2-5; D ambiguous. The CDR3 extends over 15 amino acids. In germline, CDR1 is MNHNY, CDR2 SVGAGI (reference sequence). The CDR3 reads CVSSYPGPEKGTQYF. CDR3 DNA: TGTGTCAGCAGTTATCCCGGGCCAGAGAAAGGGACCCAGTACTTC.

This clonotype was counted many times. The chain joins TRBV28 to TRBJ2-7, with 10 positions matching TRBD2. Per the germline V gene, CDR1 is MDHEN and CDR2 is SYDVKM. J gave up 0 bases and V 5 bases, and 10 bases lay outside the gene matches. The CDR3 has 17 residues. CDR3 DNA sequence: TGTGCCAGCAGTCCCGGGACTAGCGCCCTCTTCTCCTACGAGCAGTACTTC. Protein product: CASSPGTSALFSYEQYF.

This clonotype was seen ten or more times. The chain links TRBV4-1 to TRBJ1-2; tentatively, D is TRBD1 (5 bases). The CDR3 contains 15 residues. Germline CDR1 is MGHRA and CDR2 is YSYEKL. Trimming pared 0 bases from V and 0 bases from J, leaving 8 bases between. CDR3 residues: CASSQDDRANYGYTF. CDR3 bases: TGCGCCAGCAGCCAAGACGACAGAGCTAACTATGGCTACACCTTC.

This clonotype was observed at least ten times. The rearrangement links TRBV20-1 to TRBJ1-1; D unresolved. V shed 1 base and J shed 1 base, with 7 bases lying between them. The CDR3 runs 13 residues. Germline CDR1 is DFQATT and CDR2 is SNEGSKA (reference sequence). CDR3 amino acids: CSARVDGNTEAFF. The CDR3 region has the DNA TGCAGTGCTAGAGTGGATGGGAACACTGAAGCTTTCTTT.

Many counts were recorded for this clonotype. This chain joins TRBV6-5 and TRBJ2-3; maybe TRBD1 (6 bases). The CDR3 is made up of 14 amino acids. V lost 6 bases and J lost 4, with 14 bases in between. From germline, CDR1 is MNHEY and CDR2 SVGAGI. CDR3 sequence (DNA): TGTGCCAGCAGCATCGGGACAATTCCAGATACGCAGTATTTT. It specifies CASSIGTIPDTQYF.

As concerns this clonotype: The CDR3 ends on some other residue instead of the conserved phenylalanine or tryptophan, so this is likely a read error. Because the CDR3's place on the DNA is in doubt, the DNA is left out and the CDR3 is given as listed by TCRdb. J is TRBJ1-5 and V is TRBV5-1; TRBD1 was called by the table and not checked on the DNA. The CDR3 is 15 residues long, ends included. Germline CDR1 SGHRS, CDR2 YFSETQ. The CDR3 sequence is CASSMGTGQSGGQDL.

This clonotype was seen many times. V and J are TRBV9 and TRBJ1-6; the D is unclear. Germline V gene sequence: CDR1 SGDLS, CDR2 YYNGEE. The CDR3 is 15 residues long. V lost 6 bases and J 0 bases, leaving 10 bases between the germline ends. The CDR3 DNA is TGTGCCAGCAACGCGGGGAGCTCCTATAATTCACCCCTCCACTTT. This sequence encodes CASNAGSSYNSPLHF.

The sample holds many counts of this clonotype. This chain links TRBV5-1 with TRBJ1-1; D remains ambiguous. The CDR3 has 13 residues. V gave up 1 base and J gave up 4 bases, with 8 bases separating them. Per germline, CDR1 SGHRS and CDR2 YFSETQ. CDR3 sequence (DNA): TGCGCCAGCAGCTTGTCGTGGCTCACTGAAGCTTTCTTT. It translates to CASSLSWLTEAFF.

There are many counts of this clonotype. Written as DNA, the CDR3 is TGCGCCAGCAGCTTGCCTACGACAGGGGGCGCATATGGCTACACCTTC. Translated, it gives CASSLPTTGGAYGYTF. This chain connects TRBV5-1 to TRBJ1-2, with 10 bases identical to TRBD1. This CDR3 has 16 residues. Germline loops: CDR1 SGHRS, CDR2 YFSETQ. V was pared by 1 base and J by 5 bases, with 8 bases of the junction left unmatched.

This clonotype has a handful of counts. Here the CDR3 omits its conserved ending phenylalanine or tryptophan, so a read error is the likely source. It is unclear where the CDR3 begins or ends on the DNA, so no DNA is shown, and the CDR3 is as TCRdb lists it. The chain carries TRBV4-3 and TRBJ2-4; the table's TRBD2 call for D was not verified on the DNA. The CDR3 length equals 9 residues, ends included. Germline CDR1 and CDR2: LGHNA and YSLEER. The CDR3 region is CASSQQYSP.